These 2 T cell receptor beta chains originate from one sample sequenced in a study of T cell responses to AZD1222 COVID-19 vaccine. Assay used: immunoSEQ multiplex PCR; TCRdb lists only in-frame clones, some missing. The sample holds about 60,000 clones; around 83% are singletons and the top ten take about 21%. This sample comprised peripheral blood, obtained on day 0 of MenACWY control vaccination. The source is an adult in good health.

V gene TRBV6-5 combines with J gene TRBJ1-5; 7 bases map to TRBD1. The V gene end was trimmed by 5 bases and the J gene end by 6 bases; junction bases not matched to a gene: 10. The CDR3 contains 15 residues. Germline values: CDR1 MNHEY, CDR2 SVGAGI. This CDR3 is CASSRDSPFGQPQHF. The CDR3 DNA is TGTGCCAGCAGTCGGGACAGCCCTTTTGGTCAGCCCCAGCATTTT.

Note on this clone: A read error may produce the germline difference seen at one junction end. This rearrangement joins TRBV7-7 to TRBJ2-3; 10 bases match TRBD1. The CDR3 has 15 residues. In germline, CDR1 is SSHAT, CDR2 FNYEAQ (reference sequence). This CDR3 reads CASSIGQGVTDTQYF. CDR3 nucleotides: TGTGCTAGCAGCATCGGACAGGGGGTAACAGATACGCAGTATTTT.